The clone carrying this TCR beta chain was observed a few times. TCRdb re-derived calls from the 5' RACE reads in MiXCR, one entry per CDR3 protein. The table shows hundreds of thousands of distinct CDR3 sequences, with around a sixth occurring only once. The entry originates in a study of T cells after yellow fever vaccination. This TCR was recovered from a man younger than 30 who received the YFV17D yellow fever vaccine. The sample in question was PBMCs, obtained before the yellow fever booster vaccination.

Written as DNA, the CDR3 is TGTGCCAGCAGCGCCGCGGGGGCCGGGGAGCTGTTTTTT. Translated: CASSAAGAGELFF. This chain links TRBV11-2 with TRBJ2-2; TRBD2 agrees at 7 bases. This CDR3 is 13 amino acids long. The ends lost 5 bases at V and 6 bases at J; junction bases unmatched: 3. CDR1 and CDR2 from the germline V gene are SGHAT and FQNNGV.